The 7 T cell receptor beta chains presented below share a single source sample, sequenced in a study of beta chain features in type 1 diabetes. Overall study results and limits: Significant though moderate, a shortening of TCRB CDR3s appeared in all four CD4+ subsets of Type 1 diabetes patients.

The antigens of these receptors remain unknown. Sequencing targeted expressed TCRB transcripts, as all isolated RNA had been reverse transcribed. TCRdb's copy holds only in-frame clones and misses some; the assay was immunoSEQ multiplex PCR. The table records some 63,000 clones, about 48% of them present only once. Sample: central memory CD4+ T cells from blood. Receptors were obtained from a man aged 25 to 45 with type 1 diabetes.

This clone occurred once. V and J are TRBV19 and TRBJ2-3; D may be TRBD2 (6 bases). The V and J ends lost 1 base and 5 bases respectively, with 13 bases between them. CDR1 and CDR2 from the germline V gene are LNHDA and SQIVND (reference sequence). The CDR3 sequence is 15 residues long. The CDR3 DNA sequence: TGTGCCAGTAGTATAGGGGTGGTAGCGGTAGATACGCAGTATTTT. It yields the protein CASSIGVVAVDTQYF.

The gene calls are TRBV9 and TRBJ2-3; TRBD2 matches at 10 bases. The germline V gene has CDR1 SGDLS and CDR2 YYNGEE. The V and J ends lost 1 base and 5 bases, in that order; junction bases with no gene match: 1. The CDR3 extends over 14 amino acids. DNA of the CDR3: TGTGCCAGCAGCGTACTAGCGGGAGAAGATACGCAGTATTTT. Protein product: CASSVLAGEDTQYF.

The genes are TRBV5-1 and TRBJ2-7; 8 nucleotides agree with TRBD1. Germline assignment: CDR1 SGHRS and CDR2 YFSETQ. The trim removed 0 bases at V and 5 bases at J, leaving 4 bases unmatched. The CDR3 length is 14 residues. Here the CDR3 reads CASSLVRGPNEQYF. The CDR3 region has the DNA TGCGCCAGCAGCTTGGTCAGGGGGCCGAACGAGCAGTACTTC.

The gene calls are TRBV19 and TRBJ1-6, with D unclear. The CDR3 length is 15 residues. V lost 5 bases, J lost 8 bases, and 16 bases lay in between. The germline V gene encodes CDR1 LNHDA and CDR2 SQIVND (reference sequence). The CDR3 loop is CASSGMVGRYSPLHF. CDR3 DNA sequence: TGTGCCAGTAGTGGAATGGTGGGCCGGTATTCACCCCTCCACTTT.

The chain joins TRBV18 to TRBJ1-1, with 7 nucleotides matching TRBD1. Germline V CDR1 and CDR2: KGHSH, LQKENI. Losses at the gene ends were 6 bases for V and 6 bases for J; bases not matched to a gene: 10. The CDR3 runs 14 residues. CDR3 region: CASSLGTGDSEAFF. CDR3 DNA: TGTGCCAGCTCCCTCGGTACAGGGGACTCTGAAGCTTTCTTT.

This clone showed up just a few times. The chain recombines TRBV18 with TRBJ2-5; TRBD1 aligns across 7 bases. CDR1 is KGHSH, CDR2 LQKENI, per germline. The CDR3 is 14 amino acids. After removal of 6 bases from V and 0 bases from J, the junction contained 4 bases not matched to a gene. The DNA of the CDR3 is TGTGCCAGCTCCCCAGGACAGGACCAAGAGACCCAGTACTTC. Translating it yields CASSPGQDQETQYF.

The chain links TRBV2 to TRBJ2-5, with 9 bases matching TRBD2. CDR1 is SNHLY, CDR2 FYNNEI, per germline. With 3 bases clipped from V and 7 bases from J, the junction kept 15 bases outside the gene matches. This CDR3 contains 17 residues. CDR3 sequence (DNA): TGTGCCAGCAGTGAGAGGGAAAGCGGGAGGTCCGGTGGGACCCAGTACTTC. Residues: CASSERESGRSGGTQYF.